A single sample is the source of the 27 T cell receptor beta chains below, sequenced in a study of blood T cell repertoires in COVID-19. Some clones are missing from TCRdb's copy, which holds only in-frame ones; the method was immunoSEQ multiplex PCR. The sample has 30,000 to 45,000 clones; about nine tenths are singletons. Sequenced sample: peripheral blood. The receptors stem from a man between 65 and 80 years old with acute or convalescent COVID-19.

This rearrangement joins TRBV18 to TRBJ2-7; a weak D match, TRBD1 (7 bases). CDR1 and CDR2 (germline): KGHSH, LQKENI. This CDR3 spans 13 amino acids. The V end lost 6 bases, the J end lost 3 bases, and 12 bases lay between the germline ends. CDR3 amino acids: CASSGQEGYEQYF. The CDR3 DNA is TGTGCCAGCTCTGGACAGGAGGGCTACGAGCAGTACTTC.

The genes are TRBV11-3 and TRBJ1-4; D might be TRBD1 (5 bases). Trimming took off 1 base at V and 3 bases at J, with 9 bases between the two ends. The CDR3 extends over 15 amino acids. Per the germline V gene, CDR1 is SGHNT and CDR2 is YENEEA. CDR3 nucleotide sequence: TGTGCCAGCAGCTTAGGGGGCCTACCTAATGAAAAACTGTTTTTT. Translating gives CASSLGGLPNEKLFF.

The CDR3 here is CASSLSPTDEQFF. As DNA, the CDR3 is TGTGCCAGCAGCTTAAGCCCAACGGATGAGCAGTTCTTC. This chain links TRBV7-2 with TRBJ2-1, with D unresolved. Trimming removed 2 bases from V and 8 bases from J, with 10 bases in between. The CDR3 length is 13 residues. The V gene's germline CDR1 is SGHTA and CDR2 FQGNSA.

The rearrangement uses TRBV29-1 and TRBJ1-1; TRBD1 agrees at 8 bases. Germline trimming cut 7 bases from V and 0 bases from J; bases unmatched to any gene: 13. The CDR3 runs 16 residues. In germline, CDR1 is SQVTM, CDR2 ANQGSEA. CDR3 DNA: TGCAGCGGGAGGTTAGGGGACAGGACCTTGAACACTGAAGCTTTCTTT. Translation gives CSGRLGDRTLNTEAFF.

The gene calls are TRBV7-6 and TRBJ1-1, with 11 bases that match TRBD1. CDR3 size: 15 residues. V trimming: 3 bases; J trimming: 2 bases; junction bases outside the gene matches: 2. Germline V lookup: CDR1 SGHVS, CDR2 FNYEAQ. The CDR3, as DNA: TGTGCCAGCAGCTTTGGGACAGGGGGAAACACTGAAGCTTTCTTT. As protein: CASSFGTGGNTEAFF.

In this sample, this clone turned up a few times. CDR3 region: CASSPRGLDKNIQYF. CDR3 in DNA: TGTGCCAGCAGCCCCAGGGGGCTCGACAAAAACATTCAGTACTTC. The V gene is TRBV9, the J gene TRBJ2-4, with 8 bases identical to TRBD1. The CDR3 covers 15 residues. V shed 4 bases, J shed 3 bases, and the junction held 6 bases outside the gene matches. Germline V gene lookup returns CDR1 SGDLS and CDR2 YYNGEE.

The chain uses TRBV5-8 and TRBJ1-1; the D gene is possibly TRBD1 (5 bases). The V end was cut by 0 bases, the J end by 1 base, with 7 bases between. Per germline, CDR1 SGHTS and CDR2 YDEGEE. The CDR3 runs to 14 residues. The CDR3 protein is CASSLEQANTEAFF. As DNA, the CDR3 is TGTGCCAGCAGCTTGGAACAGGCGAACACTGAAGCTTTCTTT.

The chain couples TRBV18 to TRBJ1-5; a weak D match, TRBD1 (6 bases). Germline V gene data show CDR1 as KGHSH and CDR2 as LQKENI. Trimming removed 2 bases at V and 3 bases at J, with 11 bases between. This CDR3 is built from 15 residues. The CDR3 region has the DNA TGTGCCAGCTCACCAGAGGCAGGGGACAATCAGCCCCAGCATTTT. The encoded protein is CASSPEAGDNQPQHF.

This clone was recorded once. This chain links TRBV7-2 with TRBJ1-5, with D possibly matching TRBD1 (5 bases). This CDR3 is 14 amino acids long. Germline V gene lookup returns CDR1 SGHTA and CDR2 FQGNSA. Trimming stripped 5 bases from V and 6 bases from J, with 14 bases between. CDR3 bases: TGTGCCAGCAGCCCGTGGGGGGGTAGTCAGCCCCAGCATTTT. Translating it yields CASSPWGGSQPQHF.

The chain has TRBV20-1 and TRBJ1-4, with TRBD1 as a possible D gene (5 bases). Trimming took off 5 bases at V and 8 bases at J, with 9 bases between the two ends. This CDR3 spans 11 amino acids. Looked up from germline, CDR1 is DFQATT and CDR2 is SNEGSKA (reference sequence). The CDR3 loop is CSAGTGEKLFF. The CDR3 nucleotides read TGCAGTGCTGGAACAGGAGAAAAACTGTTTTTT.

The V gene is TRBV6-2 or TRBV6-3, the J gene TRBJ2-1; 8 nucleotides line up with TRBD2. V gave up 5 bases and J gave up 7 bases; unmatched junction bases: 10. The germline V gene has CDR1 MNHEY and CDR2 SVGEGT. The CDR3 loop spans 15 amino acids. CDR3 sequence (DNA): TGTGCCAGCAGTCGCATCGCGGGAGGTGGAAATGAGCAGTTCTTC. Encoded protein: CASSRIAGGGNEQFF.

Sample share makes this clone large (0.1 to 1%). The same CDR3 arises from other DNA sequences in this sample as well. The chain uses TRBV9 and TRBJ2-5; 9 bases fit TRBD2. CDR3 size: 15 residues. Germline CDR1 is SGDLS and CDR2 is YYNGEE. The J segment lost 1 base and the V segment lost 10 bases, leaving 11 bases of the junction unmatched. CDR3 amino acids: CARRGGGGPQETQYF. The CDR3 DNA is TGTGCCCGCCGCGGCGGGGGGGGGCCCCAAGAGACCCAGTACTTC.

The V and J genes are TRBV5-1 and TRBJ2-3; tentative D call: TRBD1 (5 bases). The CDR3 has 15 residues. V was pared by 5 bases and J by 4 bases, with 17 bases between. The germline V gene has CDR1 SGHRS and CDR2 YFSETQ. CDR3 sequence: CASRIPQGGPDTQYF. The CDR3 bases are TGCGCCAGCAGAATCCCCCAGGGTGGCCCAGATACGCAGTATTTT.

The rearrangement uses TRBV5-1 and TRBJ1-2, with 8 bases matching TRBD1. V was pared by 0 bases and J by 6 bases, with 4 bases of the junction left unmatched. The CDR3 covers 14 residues. The germline gives CDR1 SGHRS, CDR2 YFSETQ. The CDR3 here is CASSLDRTGNGYTF. The CDR3, as DNA: TGCGCCAGCAGCTTGGACCGGACAGGGAATGGCTACACCTTC.

The chain has TRBV28 and TRBJ1-1; possibly TRBD1 for D (5 bases). The CDR3 spans 14 residues. The germline gives CDR1 MDHEN, CDR2 SYDVKM. Trimming stripped 2 bases from V and 1 base from J, with 8 bases between. The CDR3 sequence is CASSLPQGNTEAFF. As DNA, the CDR3 is TGTGCCAGCAGTTTACCCCAGGGGAACACTGAAGCTTTCTTT.

The CDR3 is CASSFSVNTEAFF. CDR3 DNA sequence: TGTGCCAGCAGCTTCTCAGTGAACACTGAAGCTTTCTTT. The chain combines TRBV7-3 with TRBJ1-1; D not certain. V shed 3 bases and J shed 0 bases, with 5 bases lying between them. The CDR3 consists of 13 residues. CDR1 is SGHTA, CDR2 FQGTGA, per germline.

The chain is built from TRBV19 and TRBJ2-5; TRBD2 agrees at 11 bases. Germline trimming cut 0 bases from V and 4 bases from J; bases unmatched to any gene: 4. The CDR3 runs 16 residues. Looked up from germline, CDR1 is LNHDA and CDR2 is SQIVND (reference sequence). This chain's CDR3 is CASSIDWTSGLETQYF. The CDR3 nucleotides are TGTGCCAGTAGTATAGACTGGACTAGCGGGTTAGAGACCCAGTACTTC.

The rearrangement joins TRBV11-3 to TRBJ2-5; D gene unclear. CDR1 is SGHNT and CDR2 is YENEEA in the germline V gene. This CDR3 comprises 13 residues. The V end lost 5 bases, the J end lost 1 base, and 8 bases lay between the germline ends. CDR3 protein: CASSPAGQETQYF. The DNA for the CDR3 is TGTGCCAGCAGCCCGGCAGGCCAAGAGACCCAGTACTTC.

The V call is TRBV7-2, the J call TRBJ1-4; no clear D. The V gene lost 3 bases and the J gene lost 8 bases, with 10 bases spanning the gap. Germline V gene lookup returns CDR1 SGHTA and CDR2 FQGNSA. The length of the CDR3 is 13 residues. The DNA for the CDR3 is TGTGCCAGCAGCTTGGGTGCCGGGGAAAAACTGTTTTTT. As protein: CASSLGAGEKLFF.

In its sample, this clone was seen once. This chain joins TRBV28 and TRBJ1-2; D ambiguous. Per the germline V gene, CDR1 is MDHEN and CDR2 is SYDVKM. The CDR3 totals 18 residues. The V end lost 2 bases, the J end lost 4 bases, and 23 bases lay between the germline ends. In nucleotides, the CDR3 is TGTGCCAGCAGTTTAACCCCCCGCAGGTCTCTTCTCCTCTATGGCTACACCTTC. Protein product: CASSLTPRRSLLLYGYTF.

The chain is built from TRBV2 and TRBJ2-1; 8 bases map to TRBD1. J was trimmed by 14 bases and V by 2 bases; bases with no gene match: 5. The length of the CDR3 is 12 residues. CDR1 SNHLY and CDR2 FYNNEI come from the germline V gene. CDR3 in amino acids: CASSEQGAVEFF. The CDR3 coding sequence is TGTGCCAGCAGTGAACAGGGGGCAGTGGAGTTCTTC.

This chain joins TRBV6-6 and TRBJ2-3; D is uncertain. In germline, CDR1 is MNHNY, CDR2 SVGAGI (reference sequence). The CDR3 contains 12 residues. V dropped 4 bases and J dropped 2 bases, with 4 bases sitting between them. The CDR3 DNA sequence: TGTGCCAGCAGTTTAGACACAGATACGCAGTATTTT. Its translation is CASSLDTDTQYF.

This clone was detected only once. The chain joins TRBV11-3 to TRBJ2-3, with 9 bases that match TRBD1. After removal of 5 bases from V and 2 bases from J, the junction contained 5 bases not matched to a gene. Germline CDR1 and CDR2: SGHNT and YENEEA. The CDR3 sequence is 15 residues long. CDR3 in amino acids: CASSPGTGTTDTQYF. Here the CDR3 DNA reads TGTGCCAGCAGCCCTGGGACAGGGACCACAGATACGCAGTATTTT.

This chain connects TRBV6-5 to TRBJ2-7, with 7 bases aligning to TRBD1. V was clipped by 6 bases and J by 7 bases; unmatched bases: 9. Germline CDR1 and CDR2: MNHEY and SVGAGI. The CDR3 runs to 13 residues. The CDR3 DNA follows: TGTGCCAGCAGCAATGACAGGGTCCGAGAGCAGTACTTC. Its translation: CASSNDRVREQYF.

The chain is built from TRBV7-2 and TRBJ1-1; the D is unclear. The length of the CDR3 is 14 residues. The V end lost 5 bases, the J end lost 1 base, and 11 bases lay between the germline ends. Per the germline V gene, CDR1 is SGHTA and CDR2 is FQGNSA. CDR3 sequence (DNA): TGTGCCAGCAGCACTTCGAGATGGAACACTGAAGCTTTCTTT. Encoded protein: CASSTSRWNTEAFF.

The CDR3 here is CASSLSPGDTIYF. The CDR3 region has the DNA TGTGCCAGCAGCTTAAGCCCGGGGGACACCATATATTTT. The V gene is TRBV7-3, the J gene TRBJ1-3; possibly TRBD1 for D (5 bases). This CDR3 region has 13 residues. The germline V gene encodes CDR1 SGHTA and CDR2 FQGTGA. Trimming stripped 1 base from V and 8 bases from J, with 9 bases between.

The CDR3 region has the DNA TGCGCCAGCAGGCATGAGTGGGACAGGAGTTTTGAAGCTTTCTTT. Protein: CASRHEWDRSFEAFF. V gene TRBV5-1 combines with J gene TRBJ1-1, with 8 bases lining up with TRBD1. The CDR3 has 15 amino acids. V dropped 5 bases and J dropped 7; count of bases not matched to a gene: 13. In germline, CDR1 is SGHRS, CDR2 YFSETQ.